This T cell receptor (beta chain) was profiled in a study of cytomegalovirus exposure and HLA in healthy donors. Across the study: A preliminary data release comprised roughly 80 million unique TCRs obtained from HLA-typed donors.

The CDR3 has 15 amino acids. Germline V gene lookup returns CDR1 SGHTA and CDR2 FQGNSA. Unmatched junction bases numbered 5, after V lost 6 bases and J lost 7 bases. Comments on this clone: The antigen is unknown.

PCR involved 60 Vbeta and 13 Jbeta primers. Only in-frame clones appear in the TCRdb table, and some are missing; sequencing was by immunoSEQ multiplex PCR. The top ten hold around 3.3% of the sample, which has about 130,000 clones, about 80% seen once. Each of the donors was a healthy bone marrow donor. The study's findings and limits: Among donors in an Asian-associated ancestry cluster, a later analysis reportedly found fewer N-insertions than the roughly 610-donor mean. The authors enumerated some 160 TCR beta chains as linked to cytomegalovirus.

The V call is TRBV7-2, the J call TRBJ2-1, with TRBD2 matching over 14 bases. The sequence was collected from a male donor in good health and CMV-seronegative. Sample: PBMCs. CDR3 amino acids: CASSFGTSGSNEQFF. The CDR3 nucleotides read TGTGCCAGCAGTTTCGGGACTAGCGGGAGTAATGAGCAGTTCTTC.